The clone carrying this T cell receptor (beta chain) has only a few counts. The antigen remains unidentified. The sample originates from a study of T-cell reconstitution after alpha-beta-depleted transplantation in children. Germline CDR1 is SGHRS and CDR2 is YFSETQ. The CDR3 runs to 13 residues. The germline V and J ends were trimmed by 0 bases and 3 bases, with 6 bases remaining between them. Study-level results: Once a year had passed after transplant, T-cell counts and diversity came mostly from newly produced T cells. Elevated TCRbeta diversity at day 60 was traced, in some patients, to surviving recipient T cells and thymic progenitors.

Unique molecular identifiers were incorporated during preparation of the TCRbeta library. TCRdb independently ran MiXCR on the PCR reads; one entry per CDR3 protein. The sample includes fewer than 1 million distinct CDR3 sequences, less than 20% of them seen just once. The sample was PBMCs, mostly from graft donor cells, taken 360 days after TCRalphabeta/CD19-depleted stem cell transplant. The chain is built from TRBV5-1 and TRBJ2-5; D call uncertain. The receptor was derived from a male patient between 5 and 17 years old who had a stem cell transplant for acute lymphoblastic leukemia, so the T cells may come from the graft donor. The CDR3 protein is CASSLEAKETQYF. CDR3 DNA sequence: TGCGCCAGCAGCTTGGAAGCAAAAGAGACCCAGTACTTC.